Listed below are T cell receptor beta chains from one sample, sequenced in a study of human T cells and chemical hapten exposure. TCRdb used MiXCR to reprocess the 5' RACE reads, holding one entry per CDR3 protein. This sample yields some 150,000 distinct CDR3 sequences, of which roughly 4.1% are seen a single time; under 1.5% belongs to the top ten. These receptors were collected from a female donor in good health. Each CDR3 is given without its conserved first and last residue. A D gene is named only where the DNA matches it firmly.

V	D	length	CDR3
TRBV5-1	-	12	ASSLAGGNQPQH
TRBV14	-	10	ASSQVPYEQY
TRBV10-3	-	10	AISPAGNTIY
TRBV7-6	TRBD1	12	ASSSKRGLDEQY
TRBV5-1	-	11	ASSLGVGSEAF
TRBV29-1	-	10	SVGHPGAEAF
TRBV7-8	-	14	ASSLRPGLRGYEQY
TRBV9	-	12	ASSVALFQETQY
TRBV7-9	-	10	ASSLPGSSAV
TRBV6-1	TRBD1	14	ASSEWSRDRGNEQY
TRBV20-1	TRBD2	13	SASLSLAGADTQY
TRBV7-2	TRBD1	13	ASSLGGGGKNIQY
TRBV20-1	-	13	SAHPPRGLNTEAF
TRBV7-2	-	13	ASSFPGEVVDGYT
TRBV2	-	11	ASSVGRQETQY
TRBV6-6	-	9	ASQGTDTQY
TRBV12-3/TRBV12-4	TRBD1	16	ASRPTGTGRENTGELF
TRBV7-9	-	15	ASSSRVGPSRNTEAF
TRBV6-6	-	11	ASSYRVAGGSD
TRBV5-1	-	9	ASSLGYEQF
TRBV5-1	TRBD1	12	ASRPGQGLGTQY
TRBV7-9	-	12	ASSLFTGDYGYT
TRBV12-3/TRBV12-4	-	11	ASSPGGRETQY
TRBV7-2	-	11	ASSPYRGPGYT